The 12 T cell receptor beta chains below all came from one sample that was sequenced in a study of blood T cell repertoires in COVID-19. TCRdb keeps only in-frame clones here, not all; method: immunoSEQ multiplex PCR. The sample yields approximately 230,000 clones, about 91% seen once. The sequenced sample consisted of peripheral blood. These receptor sequences come from a woman aged 25-40 years with COVID-19, enrolled during active disease.

The rearrangement joins TRBV29-1 to TRBJ2-3; no clear D. In germline, CDR1 is SQVTM, CDR2 ANQGSEA. The CDR3 covers 14 residues. The germline V and J ends were trimmed by 4 bases and 1 base, with 12 bases remaining between them. The DNA of the CDR3 is TGCAGCGTTGGGCTAGTCTCAGGCACAGATACGCAGTATTTT. It encodes CSVGLVSGTDTQYF.

The chain has TRBV24-1 and TRBJ2-1; 10 nucleotides match TRBD2. CDR3 size: 15 residues. The V segment lost 9 bases and the J segment 6 bases; nucleotides outside the gene matches: 10. Germline CDR1 reads KGHDR; CDR2 reads SFDVKD. The CDR3 DNA sequence: TGTGCCACCGCCGGACTAGCGGCAGAGTCCAATGAGCAGTTCTTC. Its translation: CATAGLAAESNEQFF.

This CDR3 reads CASSVDRGGGYTF. The CDR3, as DNA: TGTGCCAGCAGCGTGGACAGGGGGGGCGGCTACACCTTC. V usage is TRBV7-9 and J usage is TRBJ1-2; 10 bases fit TRBD1. There are 13 residues in the CDR3. Germline values: CDR1 SEHNR, CDR2 FQNEAQ (reference sequence). Unmatched junction bases numbered 5, after V lost 5 bases and J lost 8 bases.

The chain combines TRBV2 with TRBJ1-1; D remains unclear. The germline gives CDR1 SNHLY, CDR2 FYNNEI. V lost 3 bases and J lost 10, with 12 bases in between. The CDR3 length is 12 residues. The CDR3 DNA follows: TGTGCCAGCAGTGATGGGCCCCCCTTAGCTTTCTTT. Amino acid sequence: CASSDGPPLAFF.

This chain connects TRBV5-4 to TRBJ2-7, with 12 bases fitting TRBD1. This CDR3 is built from 15 residues. Trimming at V came to 2 bases and at J to 2 bases, leaving 2 bases not matched to a gene. Germline V gene data show CDR1 as SGHNT and CDR2 as YYREEE (reference sequence). Here the CDR3 DNA reads TGTGCCAGCAGCTTTGGGACAGGGGGCACCTACGAGCAGTACGTC. This translates into CASSFGTGGTYEQYV.

V gene TRBV7-2 combines with J gene TRBJ2-1; 10 bases match TRBD2. With V trimmed by 5 bases and J by 5 bases, 6 bases remained unmatched. The CDR3 extends over 15 amino acids. CDR1 and CDR2 (germline): SGHTA, FQGNSA. CDR3 sequence: CASSPGLAFHNEQFF. Here the CDR3 DNA reads TGTGCCAGCAGCCCGGGACTAGCGTTCCACAATGAGCAGTTCTTC.

This rearrangement joins TRBV4-3 to TRBJ1-1; 7 nucleotides line up with TRBD1. The CDR3 runs to 14 residues. Germline CDR1 and CDR2: LGHNA and YSLEER. With 1 base clipped from V and 1 base from J, the junction kept 0 bases outside the gene matches. As DNA, the CDR3 is TGCGCCAGCAGCCAAGGACAGGGGAACACTGAAGCTTTCTTT. This gives the protein CASSQGQGNTEAFF.

The chain employs TRBV5-5 and TRBJ1-4, with D perhaps matching TRBD1 (5 bases). V was cut by 6 bases and J by 3 bases, with 18 bases left in between. The CDR3 has 16 amino acids. Germline lookup yields CDR1 SGHKS and CDR2 YYEKEE (reference sequence). The CDR3 sequence: CASTMEGFSANEKLFF. The CDR3, as DNA: TGTGCCAGCACCATGGAGGGGTTTTCAGCTAATGAAAAACTGTTTTTT.

The chain joins TRBV6-5 to TRBJ2-6, with 9 nucleotides matching TRBD2. Per germline, CDR1 MNHEY and CDR2 SVGAGI. V lost 3 bases and J lost 2; bases outside the gene matches: 2. The CDR3 length is 16 residues. In DNA form, the CDR3 reads TGTGCCAGCAGTTATGGCGGGGGGGCTGGGGCCAACGTCCTGACTTTC. The encoded protein is CASSYGGGAGANVLTF.

The genes are TRBV19 and TRBJ2-1; TRBD2 aligns across 8 bases. This CDR3 has 15 amino acids. From germline, CDR1 is LNHDA and CDR2 SQIVND (reference sequence). Trimming took 1 base from V and 9 from J; bases not matched to a gene: 8. Here the CDR3 DNA reads TGTGCCAGTAGTATAGTAGACGGGAGGGCCGCTGAGCAGTTCTTC. Residues: CASSIVDGRAAEQFF.

The chain couples TRBV20-1 to TRBJ1-4; D may be TRBD1 (5 bases). The CDR3 has 14 residues. The V gene's germline CDR1 is DFQATT and CDR2 SNEGSKA (reference sequence). V was pared by 3 bases and J by 5 bases, with 13 bases between. CDR3 protein: CSASNPGRNEKLFF. DNA for the CDR3: TGCAGTGCTAGTAATCCAGGGCGGAATGAAAAACTGTTTTTT.

The chain has TRBV12-3 or TRBV12-4 and TRBJ1-1; D is ambiguous. The V gene lost 8 bases and the J gene lost 1 base, with 11 bases spanning the gap. This CDR3 contains 13 residues. CDR3 sequence reads: CASGLRENTEAFF. As DNA, the CDR3 is TGTGCCAGCGGACTGAGAGAGAACACTGAAGCTTTCTTT.